This T cell receptor (beta chain) is from a study of blood T cell repertoires in COVID-19. At the level of the study: Donors in the United States, Italy and Spain gave samples during acute or convalescent COVID-19. T cells, B-cell-depleted T cells, or PBMCs provided the cDNA or gDNA that served as material.

Per the study methods: Amplified reference gene primers provided the basis for estimating nucleated cell counts. Some clones are missing from TCRdb's copy, which holds only in-frame ones; the method was immunoSEQ multiplex PCR. V and J calls and clone size come straight from that table; D and trimming were deduced from the DNA. This sample carries 110,000 or so clones, 85% of them seen once, and the ten largest clones take approximately 13%. This clone showed up just a few times. This clonotype was sampled from a human donor in a cohort sampled during active COVID-19. Material for sequencing was peripheral blood.

The CDR3 DNA is TGTGCCAGCAGCCGGGGACTAGGGGTAATGGGCCAAGAGACCCAGTACTTC. Its translation: CASSRGLGVMGQETQYF. The chain is built from TRBV14 and TRBJ2-5, with TRBD2 matching 8 bases. V shed 4 bases and J 1 base; nucleotides not matched to a gene: 11. CDR1 and CDR2 from the germline V gene are SGHDN and FVKESK. This CDR3 spans 17 amino acids.